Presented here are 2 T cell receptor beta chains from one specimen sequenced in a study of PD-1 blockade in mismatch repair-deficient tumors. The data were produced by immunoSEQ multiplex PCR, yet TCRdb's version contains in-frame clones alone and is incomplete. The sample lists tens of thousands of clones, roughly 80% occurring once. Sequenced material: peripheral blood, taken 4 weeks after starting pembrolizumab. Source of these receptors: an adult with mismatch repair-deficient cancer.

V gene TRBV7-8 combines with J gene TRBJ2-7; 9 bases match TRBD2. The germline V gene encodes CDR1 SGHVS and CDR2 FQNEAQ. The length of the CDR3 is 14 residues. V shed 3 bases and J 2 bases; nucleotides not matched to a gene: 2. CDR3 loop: CASSLREGPYEQYF. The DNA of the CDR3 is TGTGCCAGCAGCTTGCGGGAGGGCCCCTACGAGCAGTACTTC.

The CDR3 here is CASSPTRNTEAFF. The DNA for the CDR3 is TGTGCCAGCAGCCCAACAAGGAACACTGAAGCTTTCTTT. This chain links TRBV7-6 with TRBJ1-1; D remains unclear. CDR1 and CDR2 from the germline V gene are SGHVS and FNYEAQ. There are 13 residues in the CDR3. Trimming cost V 5 bases and J 1 base, with 8 bases left between them.